The 6 T cell receptor beta chains listed next were all sequenced from one sample in a study of T cells after yellow fever vaccination. In TCRdb, the 5' RACE reads were re-called with MiXCR into one record per CDR3 protein. Here the sample spans about 300,000 distinct CDR3 sequences, 7.5% to 9% being singletons. Source: CD4+ T cells sorted from PBMCs, taken 5 days after the yellow fever booster vaccination. The receptors here all came from a man between 18 and 29 years old who received the YFV17D yellow fever vaccine.

This clonotype appeared a single time. This CDR3 reads CASSEYTDSTDTQYF. As DNA, the CDR3 is TGTGCCAGCAGTGAATATACGGACTCCACAGATACGCAGTATTTT. The chain links TRBV25-1 to TRBJ2-3, with D tentatively TRBD2 (5 bases). CDR3 length: 15 residues. V was shortened by 0 bases and J by 2 bases, with 9 bases between the two germline ends. The germline CDR1 and CDR2 sequences are MGHDK and SYGVNS.

This clonotype occurred many times. The chain recombines TRBV7-9 with TRBJ2-3; a weak D match, TRBD2 (5 bases). Germline V gives CDR1 SEHNR, CDR2 FQNEAQ (reference sequence). CDR3 length: 14 amino acids. Trimming cost V 2 bases and J 1 base, with 7 bases left between them. The CDR3 bases are TGTGCCAGCAGCTTAAGTAGCGGCACAGATACGCAGTATTTT. This translates into CASSLSSGTDTQYF. The full variable domain, with the rest looked up from reference TRBV7-9 and TRBJ2-3, is DTGVSQNPRHKITKRGQNVTFRCDPISEHNRLYWYRQTLGQGPEFLTYFQNEAQLEKSRLLSDRFSAERPKGSFSTLEIQRTEQGDSAMYLCASSLSSGTDTQYFGPGTRLTVL.

Written as DNA, the CDR3 is TGTGCCAGCAGCCCCCCCGCCGCGTACACTGAAGCTTTCTTT. As protein: CASSPPAAYTEAFF. The chain has TRBV7-6 and TRBJ1-1; no reliable D call. The CDR3 is 14 residues long. V was trimmed by 5 bases and J by 3 bases, leaving 13 bases between them. Germline lookup yields CDR1 SGHVS and CDR2 FNYEAQ.

The chain carries TRBV16 and TRBJ1-6; no clear D gene. Germline V CDR1 and CDR2: KGHSY, FQNENV. The CDR3 contains 13 residues. V lost 3 bases and J 7 bases, leaving 7 bases between the germline ends. CDR3 protein: CASSHMGNSPLHF. The DNA for the CDR3 is TGTGCCAGCAGCCACATGGGGAATTCACCCCTCCACTTT.

CDR3 region: CASSFFGRPNTEAFF. For the CDR3, the DNA is TGTGCCAGTAGCTTTTTCGGCAGACCGAACACTGAAGCTTTCTTT. This rearrangement joins TRBV19 to TRBJ1-1; D call uncertain. V lost 6 bases to trimming and J lost 1 base, with 15 bases between them. Germline V lookup: CDR1 LNHDA, CDR2 SQIVND (reference sequence). The CDR3 extends over 15 amino acids.

This clonotype was observed a few times. J is TRBJ2-7 and V is TRBV12-3 or TRBV12-4; D is possibly TRBD1 (7 bases). V was shortened by 6 bases and J by 6 bases, with 12 bases between the two germline ends. This CDR3 contains 12 residues. CDR3 in DNA: TGTGCCAGCAGCATGGAGGGGGCCGAGCAGTACTTC. It yields the protein CASSMEGAEQYF.